What follows describes a single T cell receptor (beta chain). The data derive from a study of blood T cell repertoires in COVID-19. On the study more broadly: Samples representing acute and convalescent COVID-19 were sourced from the United States, Italy and Spain. The analysed material was cDNA or gDNA that came from T cells, B-cell-depleted T cells, or PBMCs.

In the authors' methods: Amplification of reference gene primers provided the estimated nucleated cell counts. Profiled with immunoSEQ multiplex PCR; TCRdb holds only in-frame clones, not every one. The V and J calls and clone size come from that table; D and trimming were worked out from the DNA. The sample lists roughly 180,000 clones, 75% to 90% seen once, with roughly 8.2% in the top ten. The length of the CDR3 is 18 residues. Per germline, CDR1 LGHDT and CDR2 YNNKEL (reference sequence). Trimming stripped 0 bases from V and 0 bases from J, with 12 bases between. The rearrangement joins TRBV3-1 (or the pseudogene TRBV3-2) to TRBJ1-6; possible D gene TRBD1, 6 bases. The sequenced sample consisted of peripheral blood. This TCR came from a woman aged 55-69 years with acute or convalescent COVID-19. In DNA, the CDR3 is TGTGCCAGCAGCCAAGAAACCCTACAGGGCTCCTATAATTCACCCCTCCACTTT. This encodes CASSQETLQGSYNSPLHF.